A selection of T cell receptor beta chains follows, all from one sample in a study of CD8+CD57+ T cells in acquired aplastic anemia. Via MiXCR, TCRdb re-called the reads, giving one row per CDR3 protein. The sample includes approximately 200,000 distinct CDR3 sequences, roughly 56% of them seen just once. Specimen: sorted CD4+, CD8+, or CD8+CD57+ T cells (not recorded which) from PBMCs. These receptors all come from a human donor in good health, serving as a control. CDR3s include the opening cysteine and the closing phenylalanine or tryptophan. A D gene is named only where the DNA matches it firmly. Part of the rows lack a size; the others show once, few, many or a class for expanded clones.

J gene: TRBJ2-5
V gene: TRBV2
D gene: NA
clone size: many
CDR3 length: 11
CDR3 protein: CASRAEETQYF
CDR3 DNA: TGTGCCAGCAGAGCCGAAGAGACCCAGTACTTC

J gene: TRBJ2-7
V gene: TRBV7-9
D gene: TRBD1
clone size: few
CDR3 length: 15
CDR3 protein: CASSRQGASSYEQYF
CDR3 DNA: TGTGCCAGCAGCAGACAGGGGGCTTCCTCCTACGAGCAGTACTTC

J gene: TRBJ2-7
V gene: TRBV18
D gene: NA
clone size: NA
CDR3 length: 16
CDR3 protein: CASSPRYGTGSYEQYF
CDR3 DNA: TGTGCCAGCTCACCAAGGTACGGGACTGGCTCCTACGAGCAGTACTTC

J gene: TRBJ1-2
V gene: TRBV2
D gene: TRBD1
clone size: NA
CDR3 length: 16
CDR3 protein: CASSDPPGQGSSSYTF
CDR3 DNA: TGTGCCAGCAGTGACCCCCCGGGACAGGGAAGTAGTAGCTACACCTTC

J gene: TRBJ2-1
V gene: TRBV20-1
D gene: NA
clone size: many
CDR3 length: 16
CDR3 protein: CSAPLSSGVSYNEQFF
CDR3 DNA: TGCAGTGCCCCCCTCTCGTCAGGGGTCTCCTACAATGAGCAGTTCTTC

J gene: TRBJ1-1
V gene: TRBV29-1
D gene: TRBD1
clone size: NA
CDR3 length: 14
CDR3 protein: CSVEFPGQSAEAFF
CDR3 DNA: TGCAGCGTTGAGTTCCCGGGACAGTCAGCGGAAGCTTTCTTT

J gene: TRBJ1-1
V gene: TRBV18
D gene: TRBD1
clone size: NA
CDR3 length: 13
CDR3 protein: CASQGQGFTEAFF
CDR3 DNA: TGTGCCAGCCAGGGACAGGGCTTCACTGAAGCTTTCTTT

J gene: TRBJ1-1
V gene: TRBV7-8
D gene: TRBD1
clone size: many
CDR3 length: 15
CDR3 protein: CASSHDRGRGTEAFF
CDR3 DNA: TGTGCCAGCAGCCATGACAGGGGGCGTGGGACTGAAGCTTTCTTT

J gene: TRBJ2-1
V gene: TRBV20-1
D gene: TRBD2
clone size: NA
CDR3 length: 18
CDR3 protein: CSARDRAGGPSSYNEQFF
CDR3 DNA: TGCAGTGCTAGAGATCGAGCGGGGGGGCCAAGCTCCTACAATGAGCAGTTCTTC

J gene: TRBJ2-7
V gene: TRBV9
D gene: NA
clone size: NA
CDR3 length: 17
CDR3 protein: CASSTESAPGLWYEQYF
CDR3 DNA: TGTGCCAGCAGCACAGAATCAGCACCCGGTTTATGGTACGAGCAGTACTTC

J gene: TRBJ2-5
V gene: TRBV20-1
D gene: NA
clone size: many
CDR3 length: 15
CDR3 protein: CSAIPGHIRQETQYF
CDR3 DNA: TGCAGTGCGATTCCGGGGCACATTCGGCAAGAGACCCAGTACTTC

J gene: TRBJ2-1
V gene: TRBV11-2
D gene: NA
clone size: many
CDR3 length: 13
CDR3 protein: CASSLDRGNEQFF
CDR3 DNA: TGTGCCAGCAGCTTAGATCGGGGAAATGAGCAGTTCTTC

J gene: TRBJ2-5
V gene: TRBV20-1
D gene: NA
clone size: many
CDR3 length: 15
CDR3 protein: CSASGHTSIEETQYF
CDR3 DNA: TGCAGTGCTAGTGGGCACACTAGCATCGAGGAGACCCAGTACTTC

J gene: TRBJ2-7
V gene: TRBV30
D gene: TRBD1
clone size: many
CDR3 length: 13
CDR3 protein: CAWSVQGAGEQYF
CDR3 DNA: TGTGCCTGGAGTGTACAGGGGGCCGGGGAGCAGTACTTC

J gene: TRBJ1-6
V gene: TRBV9
D gene: NA
clone size: NA
CDR3 length: 11
CDR3 protein: CASSADHSLHF
CDR3 DNA: TGTGCCAGCAGCGCCGACCATTCCCTCCACTTT

J gene: TRBJ1-2
V gene: TRBV7-9
D gene: TRBD1
clone size: NA
CDR3 length: 15
CDR3 protein: CASSPRGQGVGGYTF
CDR3 DNA: TGTGCCAGCAGCCCGCGGGGACAGGGGGTAGGGGGCTACACCTTC

J gene: TRBJ1-5
V gene: TRBV7-2
D gene: NA
clone size: many
CDR3 length: 14
CDR3 protein: CATTPGSSNQPQHF
CDR3 DNA: TGTGCCACCACGCCGGGCAGTAGCAATCAGCCCCAGCATTTT

J gene: TRBJ1-4
V gene: TRBV25-1
D gene: TRBD1
clone size: NA
CDR3 length: 17
CDR3 protein: CASSFGTAREQGEKLFF
CDR3 DNA: TGTGCCAGCAGTTTTGGGACAGCCAGAGAGCAAGGTGAAAAACTGTTTTTT

J gene: TRBJ2-2
V gene: TRBV7-6
D gene: TRBD1
clone size: NA
CDR3 length: 14
CDR3 protein: CASRQGVNTGELFF
CDR3 DNA: TGTGCCAGCCGACAGGGGGTTAACACCGGGGAGCTGTTTTTT

J gene: TRBJ2-7
V gene: TRBV11-1
D gene: TRBD1
clone size: NA
CDR3 length: 13
CDR3 protein: CASRRDRGYEQYF
CDR3 DNA: TGTGCCAGCAGGCGGGACAGGGGGTACGAGCAGTACTTC

J gene: TRBJ2-2
V gene: TRBV9
D gene: NA
clone size: NA
CDR3 length: 16
CDR3 protein: CASSVGGAKYGGELFF
CDR3 DNA: TGTGCCAGCAGCGTAGGTGGAGCGAAATATGGCGGGGAGCTGTTTTTT

J gene: TRBJ2-7
V gene: TRBV29-1
D gene: TRBD1
clone size: NA
CDR3 length: 16
CDR3 protein: CRPHIAPGQGTYEQYF
CDR3 DNA: TGCAGACCCCATATCGCCCCGGGACAGGGGACCTACGAGCAGTACTTC

J gene: TRBJ1-5
V gene: TRBV10-3
D gene: NA
clone size: NA
CDR3 length: 15
CDR3 protein: CATTNYRNSNQPQHF
CDR3 DNA: TGTGCCACTACGAATTACAGAAATAGCAATCAGCCCCAGCATTTT

J gene: TRBJ1-2
V gene: TRBV2
D gene: NA
clone size: NA
CDR3 length: 9
CDR3 protein: CASSDRYTF
CDR3 DNA: TGTGCCAGCAGTGACAGATACACCTTC

J gene: TRBJ2-5
V gene: TRBV12-3/TRBV12-4
D gene: TRBD1
clone size: many
CDR3 length: 14
CDR3 protein: CASSPRGGRETQYF
CDR3 DNA: TGTGCCAGCAGCCCTAGAGGGGGCAGGGAGACCCAGTACTTC

J gene: TRBJ1-1
V gene: TRBV10-2
D gene: NA
clone size: NA
CDR3 length: 14
CDR3 protein: CASREGSADTEAFF
CDR3 DNA: TGCGCCAGCAGGGAGGGGTCCGCGGACACTGAAGCTTTCTTT

J gene: TRBJ1-1
V gene: TRBV7-2
D gene: NA
clone size: NA
CDR3 length: 16
CDR3 protein: CASSYKTAGENTEAFF
CDR3 DNA: TGTGCCAGCAGTTACAAGACAGCCGGAGAGAACACTGAAGCTTTCTTT

J gene: TRBJ1-6
V gene: TRBV7-6
D gene: TRBD1
clone size: NA
CDR3 length: 15
CDR3 protein: CASSLDEQGNSPLHF
CDR3 DNA: TGTGCCAGCAGCTTAGACGAACAGGGGAATTCACCCCTCCACTTT

J gene: TRBJ2-5
V gene: TRBV20-1
D gene: NA
clone size: NA
CDR3 length: 10
CDR3 protein: CSAGQETQYF
CDR3 DNA: TGCAGTGCTGGACAGGAGACCCAGTACTTC

J gene: TRBJ2-1
V gene: TRBV7-2
D gene: TRBD2
clone size: few
CDR3 length: 16
CDR3 protein: CASSLEGLAGGNEQFF
CDR3 DNA: TGTGCCAGCAGCTTAGAGGGACTAGCGGGGGGCAATGAGCAGTTCTTC

J gene: TRBJ2-3
V gene: TRBV6-4
D gene: NA
clone size: few
CDR3 length: 15
CDR3 protein: CASSYQSPGMDTQYF
CDR3 DNA: TGTGCCAGCAGTTACCAATCCCCAGGAATGGATACGCAGTATTTT

J gene: TRBJ2-1
V gene: TRBV19
D gene: NA
clone size: NA
CDR3 length: 18
CDR3 protein: CASSPGPEGWSSYNEQFF
CDR3 DNA: TGTGCCAGTAGCCCGGGACCAGAAGGGTGGAGCTCCTACAATGAGCAGTTCTTC

J gene: TRBJ2-1
V gene: TRBV7-9
D gene: NA
clone size: once
CDR3 length: 13
CDR3 protein: CASSLLTYNEQFF
CDR3 DNA: TGTGCCAGCAGCTTACTGACATACAATGAGCAGTTCTTC

J gene: TRBJ1-6
V gene: TRBV20-1
D gene: TRBD1
clone size: few
CDR3 length: 14
CDR3 protein: CSAALDRARSPLHF
CDR3 DNA: TGCAGTGCTGCCCTCGACAGGGCTAGGTCACCCCTCCACTTT

J gene: TRBJ2-7
V gene: TRBV7-2
D gene: TRBD1
clone size: many
CDR3 length: 19
CDR3 protein: CASSLGGGFRGPGDYEQYF
CDR3 DNA: TGTGCCAGCAGCTTAGGAGGGGGTTTCAGGGGGCCTGGGGACTACGAGCAGTACTTC

J gene: TRBJ2-5
V gene: TRBV25-1
D gene: NA
clone size: NA
CDR3 length: 12
CDR3 protein: CASERGRETQYF
CDR3 DNA: TGTGCCAGCGAGAGGGGAAGGGAGACCCAGTACTTC

J gene: TRBJ2-3
V gene: TRBV15
D gene: NA
clone size: NA
CDR3 length: 16
CDR3 protein: CATSRDLGGRSDTQYF
CDR3 DNA: TGTGCCACCAGCAGAGATCTCGGGGGGCGGTCAGATACGCAGTATTTT

J gene: TRBJ2-3
V gene: TRBV6-5
D gene: NA
clone size: many
CDR3 length: 12
CDR3 protein: CASSYGTDTQYF
CDR3 DNA: TGTGCCAGCAGTTACGGCACAGATACGCAGTATTTT

J gene: TRBJ2-7
V gene: TRBV7-3
D gene: NA
clone size: NA
CDR3 length: 13
CDR3 protein: CASSFVSGTEQYF
CDR3 DNA: TGTGCCAGCAGCTTCGTTTCCGGGACCGAGCAGTACTTC

J gene: TRBJ1-2
V gene: TRBV6-1
D gene: NA
clone size: NA
CDR3 length: 14
CDR3 protein: CASSGTNANYGYTF
CDR3 DNA: TGTGCCAGCAGCGGTACAAACGCAAACTATGGCTACACCTTC

J gene: TRBJ2-1
V gene: TRBV9
D gene: NA
clone size: NA
CDR3 length: 15
CDR3 protein: CASSTFEAYHNEQFF
CDR3 DNA: TGTGCCAGCAGCACCTTTGAGGCGTATCACAATGAGCAGTTCTTC

J gene: TRBJ2-1
V gene: TRBV4-3
D gene: NA
clone size: many
CDR3 length: 15
CDR3 protein: CASSLAGGSYNEQFF
CDR3 DNA: TGCGCCAGCAGCCTCGCCGGGGGCTCCTACAATGAGCAGTTCTTC

J gene: TRBJ2-3
V gene: TRBV10-3
D gene: NA
clone size: NA
CDR3 length: 12
CDR3 protein: CATSGLDQPQYF
CDR3 DNA: TGTGCCACGTCGGGATTGGATCAGCCCCAGTATTTT

J gene: TRBJ1-2
V gene: TRBV5-5
D gene: NA
clone size: many
CDR3 length: 15
CDR3 protein: CASSRRTEANYGYTF
CDR3 DNA: TGTGCCAGCAGCCGTCGGACAGAAGCTAACTATGGCTACACCTTC

J gene: TRBJ1-2
V gene: TRBV7-9
D gene: TRBD1
clone size: few
CDR3 length: 15
CDR3 protein: CASSPRDRSNYGYTF
CDR3 DNA: TGTGCCAGCAGCCCACGGGACAGGTCGAACTATGGCTACACCTTC

J gene: TRBJ1-2
V gene: TRBV7-2
D gene: NA
clone size: NA
CDR3 length: 14
CDR3 protein: CASSQGAGWGGYTF
CDR3 DNA: TGTGCCAGCAGCCAAGGGGCCGGGTGGGGTGGCTACACCTTC

J gene: TRBJ2-1
V gene: TRBV7-3
D gene: TRBD1
clone size: NA
CDR3 length: 16
CDR3 protein: CAKRRHPGTGNNEQFF
CDR3 DNA: TGTGCCAAGCGACGACATCCCGGGACAGGGAACAATGAGCAGTTCTTC

J gene: TRBJ1-5
V gene: TRBV15
D gene: TRBD1
clone size: NA
CDR3 length: 14
CDR3 protein: CATEGTGNNQPQHF
CDR3 DNA: TGTGCCACCGAAGGGACAGGCAACAATCAGCCCCAGCATTTT

J gene: TRBJ1-5
V gene: TRBV7-7
D gene: NA
clone size: NA
CDR3 length: 15
CDR3 protein: CASSMGGGAGYNEHF
CDR3 DNA: TGTGCTAGCAGTATGGGTGGGGGGGCTGGATACAATGAGCATTTT

J gene: TRBJ2-6
V gene: TRBV19
D gene: NA
clone size: NA
CDR3 length: 15
CDR3 protein: CASYEGGSGANVLTF
CDR3 DNA: TGTGCCAGCTATGAGGGGGGATCTGGGGCCAACGTCCTGACTTTC

J gene: TRBJ1-1
V gene: TRBV19
D gene: NA
clone size: NA
CDR3 length: 15
CDR3 protein: CGSSMPGMGNTEAFF
CDR3 DNA: TGTGGCAGTAGTATGCCCGGGATGGGGAACACTGAAGCTTTCTTT

J gene: TRBJ1-1
V gene: TRBV7-2
D gene: TRBD1
clone size: NA
CDR3 length: 11
CDR3 protein: CASSSTGAAFF
CDR3 DNA: TGTGCCAGCAGCTCGACAGGGGCTGCTTTCTTT

J gene: TRBJ1-6
V gene: TRBV7-9
D gene: NA
clone size: NA
CDR3 length: 13
CDR3 protein: CASSLEALSPLHF
CDR3 DNA: TGTGCCAGCAGCTTAGAGGCGTTATCACCCCTCCACTTT

J gene: TRBJ2-2
V gene: TRBV9
D gene: TRBD2
clone size: NA
CDR3 length: 15
CDR3 protein: CASSVAGGGTGELFF
CDR3 DNA: TGTGCCAGCAGCGTAGCCGGGGGGGGCACCGGGGAGCTGTTTTTT

J gene: TRBJ2-5
V gene: TRBV30
D gene: NA
clone size: many
CDR3 length: 11
CDR3 protein: CAWSVRETQYF
CDR3 DNA: TGTGCCTGGAGTGTACGAGAGACCCAGTACTTC

J gene: TRBJ1-2
V gene: TRBV2
D gene: TRBD1
clone size: NA
CDR3 length: 14
CDR3 protein: CASSAGTGSYGYTF
CDR3 DNA: TGTGCCAGCAGCGCCGGGACAGGTAGTTATGGCTACACCTTC

J gene: TRBJ1-2
V gene: TRBV15
D gene: NA
clone size: NA
CDR3 length: 15
CDR3 protein: CATSSRTETYYGYTF
CDR3 DNA: TGTGCCACCAGCAGCCGTACAGAGACCTACTATGGCTACACCTTC

J gene: TRBJ1-5
V gene: TRBV10-3
D gene: NA
clone size: many
CDR3 length: 14
CDR3 protein: CAISADRSNQPQHF
CDR3 DNA: TGTGCCATCAGTGCTGACAGGTCGAATCAGCCCCAGCATTTT

J gene: TRBJ2-2
V gene: TRBV7-3
D gene: TRBD2
clone size: many
CDR3 length: 14
CDR3 protein: CASSPGGGTGELFF
CDR3 DNA: TGTGCCAGCAGCCCGGGGGGTGGGACCGGGGAGCTGTTTTTT

J gene: TRBJ2-7
V gene: TRBV11-3
D gene: TRBD1
clone size: NA
CDR3 length: 14
CDR3 protein: CASSSTGDSYEQYF
CDR3 DNA: TGTGCCAGCAGCTCTACAGGGGACAGCTACGAGCAGTACTTC